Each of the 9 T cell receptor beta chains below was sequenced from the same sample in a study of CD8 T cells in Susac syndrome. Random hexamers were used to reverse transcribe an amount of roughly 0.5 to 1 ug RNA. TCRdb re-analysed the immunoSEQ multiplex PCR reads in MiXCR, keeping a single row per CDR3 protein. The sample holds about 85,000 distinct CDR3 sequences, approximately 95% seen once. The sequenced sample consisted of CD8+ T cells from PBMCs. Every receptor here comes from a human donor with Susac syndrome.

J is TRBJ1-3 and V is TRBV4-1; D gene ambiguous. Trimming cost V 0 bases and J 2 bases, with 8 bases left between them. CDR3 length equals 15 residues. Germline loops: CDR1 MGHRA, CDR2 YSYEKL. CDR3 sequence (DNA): TGCGCCAGCAGCCAAGATCCCGGGGCTGGAAACACCATATATTTT. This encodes CASSQDPGAGNTIYF.

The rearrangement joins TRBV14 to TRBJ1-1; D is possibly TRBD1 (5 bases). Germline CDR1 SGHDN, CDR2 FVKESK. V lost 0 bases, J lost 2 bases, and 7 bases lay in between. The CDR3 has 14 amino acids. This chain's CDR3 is CASSQEGPNTEAFF. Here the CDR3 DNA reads TGTGCCAGCAGCCAAGAGGGACCTAACACTGAAGCTTTCTTT.

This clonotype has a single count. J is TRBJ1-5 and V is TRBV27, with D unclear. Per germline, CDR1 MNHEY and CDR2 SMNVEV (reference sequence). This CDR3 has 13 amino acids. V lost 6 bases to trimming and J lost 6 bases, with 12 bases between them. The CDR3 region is CASSPSFAQPQHF. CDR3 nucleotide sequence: TGTGCCAGCAGCCCGTCGTTTGCTCAGCCCCAGCATTTT.

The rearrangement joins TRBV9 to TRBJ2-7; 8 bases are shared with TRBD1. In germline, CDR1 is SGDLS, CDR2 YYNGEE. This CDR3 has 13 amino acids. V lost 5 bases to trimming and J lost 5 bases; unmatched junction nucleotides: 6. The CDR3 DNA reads TGTGCCAGCAGGTCCGGACAGGGACACGAGCAGTACTTC. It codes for CASRSGQGHEQYF. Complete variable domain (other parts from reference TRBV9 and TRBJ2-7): DSGVTQTPKHLITATGQRVTLRCSPRSGDLSVYWYQQSLDQGLQFLIQYYNGEERAKGNILERFSAQQFPDLHSELNLSSLELGDSALYFCASRSGQGHEQYFGPGTRLTVT.

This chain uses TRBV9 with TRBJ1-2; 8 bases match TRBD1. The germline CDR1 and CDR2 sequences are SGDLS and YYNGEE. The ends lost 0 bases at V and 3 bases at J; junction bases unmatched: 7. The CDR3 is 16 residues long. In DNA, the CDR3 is TGTGCCAGCAGCGTAGCCCGGACAGGGTCGGACTATGGCTACACCTTC. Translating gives CASSVARTGSDYGYTF.

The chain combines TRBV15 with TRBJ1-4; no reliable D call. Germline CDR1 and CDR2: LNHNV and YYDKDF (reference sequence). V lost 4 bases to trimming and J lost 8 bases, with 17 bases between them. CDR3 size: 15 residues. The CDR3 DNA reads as TGTGCCACCAGCACCCTGAGAGCCCTGAGGGAAAAACTGTTTTTT. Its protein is CATSTLRALREKLFF. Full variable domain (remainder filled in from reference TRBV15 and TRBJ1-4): DAMVIQNPRYQVTQFGKPVTLSCSQTLNHNVMYWYQQKSSQAPKLLFHYYDKDFNNEADTPDNFQSRRPNTSFCFLDIRSPGLGDTAMYLCATSTLRALREKLFFGSGTQLSVL.

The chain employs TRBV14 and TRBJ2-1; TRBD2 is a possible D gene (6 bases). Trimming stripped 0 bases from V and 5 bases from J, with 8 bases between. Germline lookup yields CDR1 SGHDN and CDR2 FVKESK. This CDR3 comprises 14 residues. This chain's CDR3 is CASSQELADNEQFF. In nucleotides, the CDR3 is TGTGCCAGCAGCCAAGAACTAGCAGACAATGAGCAGTTCTTC.

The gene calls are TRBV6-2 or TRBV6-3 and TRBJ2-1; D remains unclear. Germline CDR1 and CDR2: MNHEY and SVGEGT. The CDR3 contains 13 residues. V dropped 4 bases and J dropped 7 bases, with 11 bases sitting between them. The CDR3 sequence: CASSFNRYNEQFF. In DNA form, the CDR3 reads TGTGCCAGCAGTTTTAATAGATATAATGAGCAGTTCTTC.

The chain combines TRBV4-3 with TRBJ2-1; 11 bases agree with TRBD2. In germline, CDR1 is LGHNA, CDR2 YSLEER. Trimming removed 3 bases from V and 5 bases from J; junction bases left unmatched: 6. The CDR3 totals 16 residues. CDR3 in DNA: TGCGCCAGCAGCCACTTCAGTAGCGGGGGGGACAATGAGCAGTTCTTC. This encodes CASSHFSSGGDNEQFF.